The rows below give T cell receptor beta chains drawn from one sample of a study of radiation and T cells in renal cell carcinoma. Profiling relied on immunoSEQ multiplex PCR, and the TCRdb table lists in-frame clones only, not all of them. The sample gives 120,000 or so clones, around 81% of which show up once; 5.8% is in the top ten. Sequenced material: blood, taken from a patient whose treatment included radiotherapy and nephrectomy. These receptors all come from a man aged 50 to 59 with renal cell carcinoma. The CDR3 runs from the conserved cysteine through the conserved F or W. D genes are given only for firm matches. Clone size is stated in some rows and not others, as once, few, many or a class when expanded.

abundance,v_gene,j_gene,d_gene,CDR3nt,CDR3aa
few,TRBV7-9,TRBJ2-1,-,TGTGCCAGCAGCCCGACACGCGAGCAGTTCTTC,CASSPTREQFF
-,TRBV5-1,TRBJ2-5,TRBD2,TGCGCCAGCAGGACGACTAGCGGAGAAGAGACCCAGTACTTC,CASRTTSGEETQYF
-,TRBV20-1,TRBJ2-4,-,TGCAGTGCTAGACACCAGACCATTCAGTACTTC,CSARHQTIQYF
-,TRBV19,TRBJ1-5,TRBD1,TGTGCCAGTAGTACGACAGGGGGCACCCAGCCCCAGCATTTT,CASSTTGGTQPQHF
-,TRBV15,TRBJ1-3,TRBD1,TGTGCCACCAGCAGGATACAGGGGCCCACTGGAAACACCATATATTTT,CATSRIQGPTGNTIYF
-,TRBV9,TRBJ2-2,-,TGTGCCAGCAGCCCGGTGATCGGGGTGGAGTACACCGGGGAGCTGTTTTTT,CASSPVIGVEYTGELFF
once,TRBV5-1,TRBJ1-5,-,TGCGCCAGCAGCCAAATGGGGGATCAGCCCCAGCATTTT,CASSQMGDQPQHF
-,TRBV7-9,TRBJ2-7,-,TGTGCCAGCAGCTCGGCCAGGGGCTACGAGCAGTACTTC,CASSSARGYEQYF
-,TRBV25-1,TRBJ1-2,-,TGTGCCAGCGGTACTAGAGGGGCTGGCTACACCTTC,CASGTRGAGYTF
once,TRBV5-1,TRBJ2-1,TRBD2,TGCGCCAGCAGCCGAAGCGGGGGGGCAGATGAGCAGTTCTTC,CASSRSGGADEQFF
-,TRBV5-1,TRBJ2-2,TRBD1,TGCGCCAGCAGCCCTAGAGGGGGCAGGGGGGAGCTGTTTTTT,CASSPRGGRGELFF
-,TRBV7-2,TRBJ2-5,-,TGTGCCAGCAGCCCAAGTCGTCGACAAGAGACCCAGTACTTC,CASSPSRRQETQYF
-,TRBV5-1,TRBJ1-2,-,TGCGCCAGCAGGATGGGACATGAGTTTGGCGATGGCTACACCTTC,CASRMGHEFGDGYTF
-,TRBV19,TRBJ1-1,-,TGTGCCAGTAGTGGCTGGGTGAAGAACACTGAAGCTTTCTTT,CASSGWVKNTEAFF
once,TRBV4-1,TRBJ1-1,-,TGCGCCAGCAGCCAAGTCCAGACGACAGGAGTGAGCACTGAAGCTTTCTTT,CASSQVQTTGVSTEAFF
-,TRBV7-6,TRBJ2-3,-,TGTGCCAGCAGCTTAGGCCCGTCCCCAGATACGCAGTATTTT,CASSLGPSPDTQYF
-,TRBV5-5,TRBJ1-2,TRBD1,TGTGCCAGCAGCCCGGGACAGGGTCTTCTTGGCTACACCTTC,CASSPGQGLLGYTF
-,TRBV19,TRBJ1-2,-,TGTGCCAGTAGTGAACAGGGTAGCTATGGCTACACCTTC,CASSEQGSYGYTF
-,TRBV7-9,TRBJ1-2,-,TGTGCCAGCAGCTTGGGAGGGGCTAACTATGGCTACACCTTC,CASSLGGANYGYTF
-,TRBV5-1,TRBJ2-6,-,TGCGCCAGCAGCTTACAGGGACCCTCTGGGGCCAACGTCCTGACTTTC,CASSLQGPSGANVLTF
-,TRBV5-1,TRBJ2-2,-,TGCGCCAGCAGCTTGACGAGGGCCGGGGAGCTGTTTTTT,CASSLTRAGELFF
-,TRBV2,TRBJ2-1,-,TGTGCCAGCAGTGCGGGACAATTAAATGAGCAGTTCTTC,CASSAGQLNEQFF
-,TRBV2,TRBJ2-5,TRBD1,TGTGCCAGCAGTGATCAAGGGGGCATGGAGACCCAGTACTTC,CASSDQGGMETQYF
few,TRBV6-6,TRBJ1-6,TRBD1,TGTGCCAGCCGTAATACCGGGACAGCTAATTCACCCCTCCACTTT,CASRNTGTANSPLHF
-,TRBV5-4,TRBJ2-5,-,TGTGCCAGCAGCTTAGAAGGACAGGGAGGGGAGACCCAGTACTTC,CASSLEGQGGETQYF
once,TRBV7-7,TRBJ2-2,-,TGTGCTAGCAGCTTAGGGGGGCAAACCGGGGAGCTGTTTTTT,CASSLGGQTGELFF
-,TRBV27,TRBJ2-1,-,TGTGCCAGCAGTTTCGCTCTGGACAATGAGCAGTTCTTC,CASSFALDNEQFF
-,TRBV6-5,TRBJ2-1,-,TGTGCCAGCAGTTTCGCAGGAGCCTACAATGAGCAGTTCTTC,CASSFAGAYNEQFF
-,TRBV7-2,TRBJ2-3,-,TGTGCAGAAGGGGAAACCCCCACAGATACGCAGTATTTT,CAEGETPTDTQYF
few,TRBV5-4,TRBJ2-3,-,TGTGCCAGCAGCTTTCCTTCGGGGGTAGCTGAAGATACGCAGTATTTT,CASSFPSGVAEDTQYF
-,TRBV2,TRBJ2-3,TRBD2,TGTGCCAGCAGTGCCCAGCGGGACGCAACGCCCCCGCAGTATTTT,CASSAQRDATPPQYF